Sequencing of this TCR beta chain was carried out in a study of T-cell memory formation after mild COVID-19 listed by TCRdb under 2021. The study in broad terms: TCR sequence clusters from the two donors were found to be largely donor specific. The cohort comprised two young, previously healthy adult volunteers, one female and one male. Longitudinal TCRalpha and TCRbeta repertoire sequencing tracked T-cell clones expanding and contracting after mild COVID-19 in a couple of donors. Study-wide findings and limitations: Clones contracting from day 15 to 85 had balanced CD4/CD8 phenotypes, while a second wave expanding from day 15 to 37 was biased towards CD4+. Some responding clones were detected in pre-infection memory, suggesting pre-existing cross-reactive memory T cells joined the SARS-CoV-2 response. SARS-CoV-2 specificity of the second-wave clones peaking on day 37 was not confirmed. The study covered only two mild cases, and larger cohorts including severe cases with pre-infection samples were considered necessary. Contracting CD4+ clones appeared mostly in the CM and EM memory subsets, whereas CD8+ clones were enriched in EMRA.

PBMCs were isolated by Ficoll-Paque density gradient centrifugation. From the cysteine through the phenylalanine, the CDR3 covers 12 amino acids. Only CDR3 DNA remains: 36 bases, in frame from the first base. In the germline V gene (reference sequence), CDR1 corresponds to DFQATT and CDR2 to SNEGSKA. The junction shows trimming of 0 bases on V and 8 bases on J, plus 8 bases between the germline ends. Data came from an Illumina NovaSeq 6000. TCRalpha and TCRbeta cDNA libraries were constructed by 5'RACE with constant-segment primers, with sample barcodes and unique molecular identifiers being introduced. RNA was extracted from every sample with Trizol reagent. The libraries were amplified in two PCR steps, and the second step added a second sample barcode and Illumina TruSeq adapters. Sequencing of libraries was performed on an Illumina NovaSeq with 2 x 150 bp paired-end reads. The original methods were these. Demultiplexing of reads and collapsing into UMI-guided consensus sequences were performed with migec v1.2.7. With mixcr v2.1.11, UMI consensuses were aligned to TRA and TRB V and J templates and assembled into clonotypes. Expanded or contracted clonotypes were those called significant by both edgeR and NoisET, with noise models trained on biological replicates. For edgeR calls, the cutoffs were a false discovery rate-adjusted p below 0.01 and a log2 fold-change threshold of 1. As an exploratory analysis of dynamics, PCA with hierarchical clustering was applied to max-normalized trajectories of the 1000 most abundant clonotypes. Separately sequenced CD4+ and CD8+ repertoires were used to assign the CD4 or CD8 phenotype of responding clones. The public sequencing data were trimmed at Q25 with fastp and processed into clonotypes with MiXCR by TCRdb, which kept only in-frame beta chains. Under each unique CDR3 protein, matching rows form one entry showing the most common genes and DNA. TCRdb, not the original authors, processed these V and J calls. Here the sample has 250,000 to 350,000 distinct CDR3 sequences; more than 15% occur a single time. 22% of the sample is held by the ten biggest clonotypes.

A note on this clonotype: Its antigen is still unknown. No quality values exist for individual bases; no much larger clone is one base distant.

The receptor chain draws on TRBV20-1 and TRBJ1-5; the D gene remains uncertain. The sequence was collected from a man younger than 30 who had mild COVID-19 (a few samples of this study predate the infection). The sample titles of this study are shuffled in the database, so cell type and time point are left out; the donor was told from shared clones. Source material: PBMCs or a T cell subset sorted from them (not recorded which). The DNA sequence reads TGCAGTGCTAGAGATGGCCCAGAGCCCCAGCATTTT. The translation is CSARDGPEPQHF.